This TCR beta chain was obtained from a study of CD8 T cells in Susac syndrome. It was with random hexamers that 0.5 to 1 ug RNA was reverse transcribed. From the immunoSEQ multiplex PCR reads, TCRdb called clonotypes with MiXCR, one entry per CDR3 protein. The profile covers some 200,000 distinct CDR3 sequences, with more than 90% appearing a single time and roughly 0.093% taken by the ten largest. V was trimmed by 1 base and J by 3 bases, leaving 4 bases between them. Looked up from germline, CDR1 is SGHRS and CDR2 is YFSETQ. This CDR3 is built from 12 residues. This receptor was taken from a human donor with Susac syndrome. Specimen: CD4+ T cells from PBMCs. The chain employs TRBV5-1 and TRBJ2-5, with no clear D. The CDR3 loop is CASSLSKETQYF. In DNA form, the CDR3 reads TGCGCCAGCAGCTTGAGCAAAGAGACCCAGTACTTC.